The subject of this entry is one T cell receptor (beta chain). TCRdb's copy holds only in-frame clones and misses some; the assay was immunoSEQ multiplex PCR. The sample includes 200,000 to 250,000 clones, roughly 80% of them seen just once. This sample was taken from a study of blood T cell repertoires in COVID-19. Per the germline V gene, CDR1 is LNHDA and CDR2 is SQIVND (reference sequence). CDR3 size: 15 residues. V lost 1 base, J lost 7 bases, and 9 bases stayed unmatched. The chain recombines TRBV19 with TRBJ1-1, with 7 nucleotides matching TRBD1. The sequenced material came from PBMCs or T cells enriched from blood (not recorded which). This clonotype was obtained from a woman between 45 and 60 years old who had been exposed to COVID-19. The CDR3 loop reads CASSIVRQGGGEAFF. The CDR3 DNA reads TGTGCCAGTAGTATAGTCCGGCAGGGGGGCGGTGAAGCTTTCTTT.